This entry lists 11 T cell receptor beta chains sequenced from one sample in a study of blood T cell repertoires in COVID-19. The repertoire was sequenced with immunoSEQ multiplex PCR; TCRdb's copy has only in-frame clones and lacks some. This table holds roughly 190,000 clones, 65% to 80% found once. Sequencing input: PBMCs or T cells enriched from blood (not recorded which). The receptors were sampled from a woman between 50 and 59 years old with acute COVID-19.

This clone was recorded once. The chain links TRBV20-1 to TRBJ2-7; D remains unclear. CDR1 and CDR2 (germline): DFQATT, SNEGSKA (reference sequence). The CDR3 totals 13 residues. The V end was cut by 3 bases, the J end by 0 bases, with 9 bases between. The CDR3 here is CSASRRSSYEQYV. The CDR3 DNA follows: TGCAGTGCTAGTCGGCGGTCCTCCTACGAGCAGTACGTC.

The genes are TRBV14 and TRBJ1-5, with TRBD1 as a possible D gene (5 bases). CDR3 length: 14 residues. The germline V gene encodes CDR1 SGHDN and CDR2 FVKESK. Trimming removed 3 bases at V and 2 bases at J, with 8 bases between. This CDR3 is CASSQGGGNQPQHF. The CDR3 region has the DNA TGTGCCAGCAGCCAGGGGGGTGGCAATCAGCCCCAGCATTTT.

CDR3 amino acids: CASSPPSGLATEAFF. The CDR3 nucleotides read TGCGCCAGCAGCCCACCCTCGGGGTTAGCCACTGAAGCTTTCTTT. This chain joins TRBV5-1 and TRBJ1-1; D gene unclear. With 4 bases removed from V and 4 bases from J, the gap between germline ends came to 17 bases. Per the germline V gene, CDR1 is SGHRS and CDR2 is YFSETQ. The CDR3 is 15 residues long.

The rearrangement joins TRBV7-8 to TRBJ1-6; unclear D gene. V dropped 4 bases and J dropped 0 bases, with 19 bases sitting between them. The CDR3 runs 19 residues. Germline V CDR1 and CDR2: SGHVS, FQNEAQ. For the CDR3, the DNA is TGTGCCAGCAGCTCCCACCTCGGGGTTTACCTCTCCTATAATTCACCCCTCCACTTT. Translation gives CASSSHLGVYLSYNSPLHF.

The chain couples TRBV13 to TRBJ1-1; perhaps TRBD1 as D (6 bases). CDR1 is PRHDT, CDR2 FYEKMQ, per germline (reference sequence). V was shortened by 3 bases and J by 3 bases, with 17 bases between the two germline ends. The CDR3 totals 16 residues. In DNA, the CDR3 is TGTGCCAGCAGCTTTACCACCGACAGGACCTACACTGAAGCTTTCTTT. Translating gives CASSFTTDRTYTEAFF.

This clone has at least ten counts. The rearrangement links TRBV5-1 to TRBJ1-6; TRBD1 matches 7 bases. The ends lost 3 bases at V and 6 bases at J; junction bases unmatched: 9. The CDR3 loop spans 16 amino acids. Germline loops: CDR1 SGHRS, CDR2 YFSETQ. The CDR3 DNA sequence: TGCGCCAGCAGCTCGAACTACAGGGGAGGTAATTCACCCCTCCACTTT. The encoded protein is CASSSNYRGGNSPLHF.

The chain carries TRBV6-5 and TRBJ1-3, with 7 nucleotides matching TRBD1. CDR3 length: 15 amino acids. Germline values: CDR1 MNHEY, CDR2 SVGAGI. The V segment lost 5 bases and the J segment 2 bases; nucleotides outside the gene matches: 6. Written as DNA, the CDR3 is TGTGCCAGCAGTCAGACCGGGACAGCTGGAAACACCATATATTTT. As protein: CASSQTGTAGNTIYF.

This chain links TRBV19 with TRBJ1-5; 12 nucleotides line up with TRBD1. Germline V gene sequence: CDR1 LNHDA, CDR2 SQIVND (reference sequence). This CDR3 is built from 17 residues. The ends lost 5 bases at V and 7 bases at J; junction bases unmatched: 12. CDR3 nucleotide sequence: TGTGCCAGTAGTTCCTACTCCGGGACAGGGGGCGGGCAGCCCCAGCATTTT. It specifies CASSSYSGTGGGQPQHF.

The J gene is TRBJ1-3, the V gene TRBV7-2, with a tentative D call TRBD1 (6 bases). There are 16 residues in the CDR3. Germline CDR1 reads SGHTA; CDR2 reads FQGNSA. With 5 bases removed from V and 0 bases from J, the gap between germline ends came to 14 bases. CDR3 coding DNA: TGTGCCAGCAGCATTAGGGGGGGGAACTCTGGAAACACCATATATTTT. This sequence encodes CASSIRGGNSGNTIYF.

Worth noting for this clone: A far larger clone is one nucleotide away, so this likely arose from a read error. The chain carries TRBV5-6 and TRBJ1-2; tentative D call: TRBD1 (5 bases). The CDR3 sequence is 13 residues long. V was cut by 0 bases and J by 2 bases, with 5 bases left in between. The germline V gene has CDR1 SGHDT and CDR2 YYEEEE. CDR3 sequence: CASSLGQNYGYTF. The CDR3 DNA reads TGTGCCAGCAGCTTGGGACAGAACTATGGCTACACCTTC.

The chain recombines TRBV7-8 with TRBJ1-1; 9 bases agree with TRBD1. The CDR3 loop spans 15 amino acids. Germline CDR1 and CDR2: SGHVS and FQNEAQ. Trimming at V came to 2 bases and at J to 1 base, leaving 2 bases not matched to a gene. CDR3 sequence: CASSLHRGRNTEAFF. CDR3 coding DNA: TGTGCCAGCAGCTTACACAGGGGGCGGAACACTGAAGCTTTCTTT.